The 12 T cell receptor beta chains presented below share a single source sample, sequenced in a study of T cell clonotyping in hematopoietic cell transplantation. Produced via immunoSEQ multiplex PCR; TCRdb's table is partial and in-frame only. The data hold approximately 44,000 clones, with around 94% observed a single time. The sequencing input was peripheral blood mononuclear cells. These receptor sequences come from a woman aged 45-65 years in good health. Some clones in this sample may be carry-over from other donors' samples.

The chain combines TRBV5-4 with TRBJ1-2; D gene unclear. Germline V CDR1 and CDR2: SGHNT, YYREEE (reference sequence). The CDR3 consists of 16 residues. V lost 4 bases to trimming and J lost 1 base, with 17 bases between them. CDR3 residues: CASSPAQETVNYGYTF. The CDR3 nucleotides are TGTGCCAGCAGCCCTGCGCAGGAGACGGTTAACTATGGCTACACCTTC.

A note on this clone: The same CDR3 also results from other DNA sequences found in this sample. The V call is TRBV4-3, the J call TRBJ2-7, with D possibly TRBD1 on 6 matching bases. The CDR3 has 14 amino acids. Germline assignment: CDR1 LGHNA and CDR2 YSLEER. V shed 0 bases and J shed 4 bases, with 10 bases lying between them. In DNA, the CDR3 is TGCGCCAGCAGCCAAGAGACAGGACCTTACGAGCAGTACTTC. This codes for CASSQETGPYEQYF.

The rearrangement links TRBV29-1 to TRBJ2-7; D remains unclear. This CDR3 has 14 residues. V dropped 4 bases and J dropped 2 bases, with 15 bases sitting between them. From germline, CDR1 is SQVTM and CDR2 ANQGSEA. The CDR3 spells CSVVWRITPYEQYF. Written as DNA, the CDR3 is TGCAGCGTTGTGTGGCGAATCACCCCCTACGAGCAGTACTTC.

The chain has TRBV19 and TRBJ1-2; D is perhaps TRBD1 (5 bases). The CDR3 has 15 amino acids. Per the germline V gene, CDR1 is LNHDA and CDR2 is SQIVND (reference sequence). V was clipped by 5 bases and J by 2 bases, with 15 bases between them. The CDR3 DNA is TGTGCCAGTAGTGCAGACAGAACCTACAACTATGGCTACACCTTC. It translates to CASSADRTYNYGYTF.

This chain connects TRBV28 to TRBJ1-2, with a tentative D call TRBD1 (5 bases). V was cut by 2 bases and J by 3 bases, with 13 bases left in between. The V gene's germline CDR1 is MDHEN and CDR2 SYDVKM. This CDR3 has 15 residues. CDR3 amino acids: CASSLSNPGYYGYTF. The CDR3 nucleotides read TGTGCCAGCAGTTTAAGCAATCCAGGGTACTATGGCTACACCTTC.

This clone was observed a few times. The CDR3 protein is CASSQVEGGRSGTDTQYF. CDR3 DNA sequence: TGTGCCAGCAGCCAAGTCGAGGGGGGCCGATCGGGGACAGATACGCAGTATTTT. The gene calls are TRBV4-2 and TRBJ2-3, with D perhaps being TRBD1 or TRBD2 (6 bases each). Germline V CDR1 and CDR2: LGHNA, YNFKEQ. The ends were cut back, 1 base at V and 3 bases at J, with 20 bases in the middle. There are 18 residues in the CDR3.

This clone was seen only once. This chain links TRBV6-4 with TRBJ1-1, with no clear D. With 5 bases removed from V and 2 bases from J, the gap between germline ends came to 9 bases. The germline V gene has CDR1 MRHNA and CDR2 SNTAGT. CDR3 length: 13 amino acids. This CDR3 reads CASSHTSNTEAFF. In DNA form, the CDR3 reads TGTGCCAGCAGTCACACGTCCAACACTGAAGCTTTCTTT.

The rearrangement links TRBV5-4 to TRBJ1-2; tentative D call: TRBD1 (6 bases). The CDR3 spans 12 residues. The V gene lost 4 bases and the J gene lost 8 bases, with 12 bases spanning the gap. Germline V gives CDR1 SGHNT, CDR2 YYREEE (reference sequence). The CDR3: CASSAPGEGYTF. In DNA, the CDR3 is TGTGCCAGCAGCGCCCCAGGGGAGGGCTACACCTTC.

The V call is TRBV5-4, the J call TRBJ2-5, with D possibly being TRBD1 (7 bases). This CDR3 comprises 12 residues. V lost 3 bases, J lost 5 bases, and 8 bases lay in between. In germline, CDR1 is SGHNT, CDR2 YYREEE (reference sequence). The CDR3 is CASSSGGETQYF. CDR3 bases: TGTGCCAGCAGCTCAGGGGGGGAGACCCAGTACTTC.

The chain employs TRBV28 and TRBJ1-6; TRBD1 agrees at 7 bases. The CDR3 sequence is 12 residues long. V shed 8 bases and J 10 bases; nucleotides not matched to a gene: 5. Germline CDR1 and CDR2: MDHEN and SYDVKM. CDR3 sequence (DNA): TGTGCCAGCGGAACAGGGGAATCACCCCTCCACTTT. Amino acids: CASGTGESPLHF. The complete variable domain, with remaining parts taken from reference TRBV28 and TRBJ1-6, reads DVKVTQSSRYLVKRTGEKVFLECVQDMDHENMFWYRQDPGLGLRLIYFSYDVKMKEKGDIPEGYSVSREKKERFSLILESASTNQTSMYLCASGTGESPLHFGNGTRLTVT.

V is TRBV9 and J is TRBJ2-2; 11 bases map to TRBD2. V lost 0 bases to trimming and J lost 7 bases; unmatched junction nucleotides: 8. The CDR3 consists of 17 residues. Germline V gene lookup returns CDR1 SGDLS and CDR2 YYNGEE. Here the CDR3 reads CASSVGLAGSENGELFF. In DNA form, the CDR3 reads TGTGCCAGCAGCGTAGGACTAGCGGGGTCTGAGAACGGGGAGCTGTTTTTT.

The rearrangement uses TRBV19 and TRBJ1-1; D is possibly TRBD1 (6 bases). Germline V gene lookup returns CDR1 LNHDA and CDR2 SQIVND (reference sequence). The CDR3 totals 14 residues. V lost 5 bases and J lost 2, with 12 bases in between. The CDR3 DNA reads TGTGCCAGTAGTCCGGGACAATTTAACACTGAAGCTTTCTTT. It encodes CASSPGQFNTEAFF. Using reference TRBV19 and TRBJ1-1 for the parts outside the CDR3, the full variable domain is DGGITQSPKYLFRKEGQNVTLSCEQNLNHDAMYWYRQDPGQGLRLIYYSQIVNDFQKGDIAEGYSVSREKKESFPLTVTSAQKNPTAFYLCASSPGQFNTEAFFGQGTRLTVV.